Listed here are 3 T cell receptor beta chains from one sample, sequenced in a study of response to subunit inactivated influenza vaccine. TCRdb analysed the RT-PCR reads with MiXCR anew, one entry per CDR3 protein. This sample yields around 570,000 distinct CDR3 sequences, of which around 8% are seen a single time; 10% to 15% belongs to the top ten. Sequenced material: PBMCs from blood, taken 23 to 25 months after vaccination. These receptors originate from a man between 50 and 75 years old who received an inactivated influenza vaccine.

The table lists this clonotype with a few counts. The chain recombines TRBV12-3 or TRBV12-4 with TRBJ2-2; D unresolved. The CDR3 runs to 13 residues. V lost 0 bases to trimming and J lost 6 bases, with 5 bases between them. DNA for the CDR3: TGTGCCAGCAGTTTAGCTCTTTCCGGGGAGCTGTTTTTT. This translates into CASSLALSGELFF.

Only a few counts were recorded for this clonotype. V is TRBV19 and J is TRBJ1-2; TRBD1 matches 7 bases. Germline V gives CDR1 LNHDA, CDR2 SQIVND (reference sequence). With V trimmed by 11 bases and J by 10 bases, 16 bases remained unmatched. The CDR3 extends over 13 amino acids. CDR3 DNA: TGTGCCGCACGCCCCAGGGGGGAGATGGTCTACACCTTC. It codes for CAARPRGEMVYTF.

At least ten counts were recorded for this clonotype. The genes are TRBV20-1 and TRBJ2-2, with no clear D. CDR3 length: 14 amino acids. The germline V gene has CDR1 DFQATT and CDR2 SNEGSKA (reference sequence). V shed 3 bases and J shed 0 bases, with 8 bases lying between them. CDR3 region: CSARDPANTGELFF. Written as DNA, the CDR3 is TGCAGTGCTAGGGACCCCGCGAACACCGGGGAGCTGTTTTTT.